The clone carrying this TCR beta chain was seen a handful of times. Its antigen is not identified. PCR was performed a second time for about 6 to 11 cycles using a sample-barcoded 5' primer and a J-beta primer mix. TCRdb passed the 5' RACE reads through MiXCR, listing each CDR3 protein once. The data show 1.5 million to 1.8 million distinct CDR3 sequences, 42% seen once. The data are from a study of blood T cells in healthy people across ages. Study conclusions and caveats: Expanded clonotype shifts may have been confounded, as the donors had an unknown CMV status.

The V gene's germline CDR1 is LGHNA and CDR2 YSLEER. The CDR3 consists of 16 residues. Trimming pared 0 bases from V and 5 bases from J, leaving 16 bases between. Investigators took about 9.1 milliliters of peripheral blood from every donor. Sequenced input: blood. This TCR came from a woman between 18 and 29 years old in good health. The J gene is TRBJ1-2, the V gene TRBV4-3; no definite D call. The CDR3 region is CASSQDISQPIYGYTF. DNA for the CDR3: TGCGCCAGCAGCCAAGATATTAGTCAGCCGATATATGGCTACACCTTC.